The source of this TCR beta chain is a study of cytomegalovirus exposure and HLA in healthy donors (dated by TCRdb to 2017 to 2019). Describing the broader study: An earlier analysis of approximately 640 of the donors reported roughly 270 Gb of sequence data and some 120 million unique TCR beta sequences from about 179 million T cells. An early release covering around 630 HLA-typed donors comprised about 310 gigabases of sequencing data and around 80 million unique TCR sequences. Of the approximately 400 genotyped donors, over 80% were placed in the genetic ancestry cluster associated with self-reported Caucasian donors. The aim of the study was to test whether cataloging public T cell receptors could identify signatures of past pathogen exposure. The T cell repertoires of roughly 660 subjects were profiled by immunosequencing and related to cytomegalovirus serostatus. Besides the first cohort of approximately 710 subjects, a separate validation cohort made up of 120 or so different subjects was used. To predict cytomegalovirus infection status, the study combined high-throughput TCR immunosequencing, statistical association of individual TCRs with disease status, and machine learning. A later analysis re-examined previously published TCR beta repertoires from about 670 donors and added high-resolution HLA genotyping to investigate patterns of TCR occurrence. In the later analysis, no new phenotypic data were used to find candidate immune exposures; instead, reliance was placed on TCR beta sequences and their occurrence across donors. To decide whether each TCR beta V gene segment behaved as functional or pseudogenic, an earlier analysis of fewer than 750 of the donors relied on high-throughput TCR beta sequencing. Alongside the repertoire data, information on donor age, sex, ethnicity and CMV serostatus was compiled. In a later genetic analysis, genome-wide SNP genotypes for about 55% of the roughly 670 donors were used, and that subset was treated as a discovery cohort. All discovery cohort repertoires had been generated on a single sequencing platform. Both class I and class II loci were covered by HLA typing, at four-digit resolution. Typing coverage differed by locus: A, B, C, DRB1 and DQB1 were typed in roughly 620-630 donors, DQA1 in roughly 500, DPA1 in roughly 590, and DPB1 in roughly 470. Roughly 5 DR-DQ haplotypes were handled as single units for association and clustering, since linkage in the cohort was strong. Among around 400 genotyped donors of the cohort, an average of around 250,000 unique TCR beta nucleotide sequences was sequenced per donor, of which about 20% were non-productive.

The germline V gene provides CDR1 SGDLS and CDR2 YYNGEE. Unmatched junction bases come to 11, with V trimmed by 6 bases and J by 6 bases. The CDR3 measures 15 amino acids from cysteine to phenylalanine. Just CDR3 DNA is preserved here, 45 bases in frame from base 1. The cohort consisted of 666 healthy bone marrow donors. At the time of sampling, every cohort member was nominally healthy, though immune exposures that went unrecorded were likely present. The donor was CMV seropositive and belonged to the group of 250 to 300 seropositive cohort members. A peripheral blood sample was collected from each donor, and TCR beta sequencing was performed on peripheral blood mononuclear cells. Genomic DNA extraction from the blood cell samples was performed with the Qiagen DNeasy Blood Extraction Kit. Libraries were built with the immunoSEQ multiplex PCR assay. The multiplex PCR relied on a mix of 60 forward primers for TCR Vbeta segments and 13 reverse primers for TCR Jbeta segments. The CDR3 region of rearranged TCR beta genes was amplified from genomic DNA by a multiplex PCR assay. Amplified TCR beta libraries were sequenced as 87-base-pair reads on the Illumina HiSeq System. As for how the authors treated the data: Across the 640 or so repertoires, a later analysis counted 80 million or so unique TCR beta chains, roughly 11 million of which were shared by at least two donors. Raw reads were error-corrected and collapsed into unique sequences by a nearest-neighbor algorithm in which closely related sequences were merged to remove PCR and sequencing errors. Alignment of CDR3 sequences to IMGT reference sequences was used to assign V, D and J gene segments. For a sequence to be retained, a match of at least six nucleotides was required to both a V gene segment and a J gene segment. A rearrangement was called productive if the CDR3 had no stop codons and remained in frame with V and J, and every other rearrangement was called non-productive. CDR3 was defined according to IMGT convention as the region running from the second conserved V-encoded cysteine to the conserved J-encoded phenylalanine. The earlier analysis of fewer than 750 of the donors excluded sequences that lacked an unambiguous match to a single V gene segment. In an earlier analysis of 450 to 700 of the donors, V segments were called functional above 56.7% productive rearrangements and were called segregating when the between-donor standard deviation exceeded 5%. A statistical classification framework was built for diagnosing cytomegalovirus status from the catalog of TCR beta chain sequences. In a later analysis, TCR nucleotide sequences were compared against IMGT/GENE-DB human TR gene sequences so that V and J genes could be assigned. Using the TCRdist pipeline, a later analysis assigned CDR3 sequences along with most-parsimonious VDJ recombination scenarios. A later analysis defined each TCR beta chain by its CDR3 amino acid sequence plus V-gene family, and excluded reads lacking a unique V-gene family. To address suspected cross-contamination and a sequencing artifact, a later analysis removed around 600 highly shared, low-generation-probability nucleotide sequences. A later analysis calculated a clonal expansion index for each public chain from normalized within-repertoire ranks of inferred template counts. In a later analysis, generation probabilities were computed with a VDJ recombination model fitted to out-of-frame rearrangements, and the resulting probabilities were checked against IGoR. Hypergeometric tests were used in a later analysis to score TCR-TCR, TCR-HLA and TCR-CMV co-occurrence, with a repertoire-size bias correction applied to the TCR pairs. A later analysis estimated false discovery rates by permuting HLA or CMV assignments 20 times. A later analysis grouped co-occurring TCRs with DBSCAN, adding TCRdist sequence similarity when clustering within HLA-allele-positive subsets. For co-occurrence clustering, repertoires with fewer than 30,000 or more than 120,000 public chains were excluded, along with a handful of repertoires with anomalous nucleotide sharing. TCRdb's version of the immuneACCESS table is confined to in-frame rearrangements and falls short of the full clone set. An unresolved V gene accounts for under half of the shortfall where checked; the remainder is of unknown origin. D and trimming were read from the DNA, whereas the V and J calls and clone size are those reported in that table. This sample holds about 130,000 clones; over 60% were observed only once. The ten largest clonotypes hold about 1.7% of the sample.

A word on this clone: Its specific antigen is unknown. No much larger clonotype is one base removed from it; base qualities were not supplied.

On the study overall, not on this receptor specifically: Because counts were too low, more than 15 rarely observed V segments, including chromosome 9 orphons, were excluded from the earlier analysis of several hundred of the donors. Compared with equally common non-associated chains, HLA-associated TCR beta chains in a later analysis were more clonally expanded and had lower generation probabilities. A further reported finding was that TCR beta sequences accurately predicted the HLA-A and HLA-B alleles for most subjects in the first cohort. The cohort was sequenced for TCR beta chains only, and without alpha or paired-chain data the features that could be detected were limited. Presence/absence analyses assumed roughly uniform sequencing depth across donors, an assumption that may not hold. A later analysis associated some 17,000 TCR beta sequences with specific HLA alleles at a false discovery rate of 0.05. The study listed around 160 TCR beta chains as associated with cytomegalovirus. The authors suggested that the approach could potentially be generalized to other disease states and immunological phenotypes. While some public TCRs were present in many individuals, most TCR sequences turned up only very rarely across donors. Correlated functional status among segregating V segments might be attributable to linkage disequilibrium, but an unknown experimental factor could not be ruled out. Because some donors lacked HLA typing at each locus, the association tests relied only on the typed subset. A later analysis found that TCR association rates varied across HLA loci, with DRB1 alleles showing the most associated TCRs and HLA-C alleles the fewest. V-gene and J-gene trimming of TCR beta chains was associated with a missense DCLRE1C variant in a later genetic analysis, and the association was replicated in an independent cohort. Immune exposure information for the cohort was limited to CMV serostatus. The classifier was reported to diagnose cytomegalovirus status with high specificity and sensitivity in both the original cohort and the validation cohort. An earlier analysis of around 500 of the donors showed that most TCR beta V segments appeared in productive rearrangements either about 90% or about 30% of the time, which broadly matched IMGT annotations. In vitro tests confirmed that a few of the cytomegalovirus-associated TCR beta chains recognize cytomegalovirus antigens. Most CMV-associated TCR beta chains appeared to be HLA-restricted in a later analysis, and the HLA associations seemed to be driven largely by CMV exposure. Some IMGT-functional V segments, including TRBV6-2 and TRBV6-3, could not be told apart with the 87-base-pair reads, so those segments were excluded. A later genetic analysis reported fewer N-insertions in productive TCRs among donors in an Asian-associated ancestry cluster than the 666-donor mean. When HLA alleles, especially DR and DQ, strongly co-occurred, attributing TCR associations to individual alleles was difficult. A group of highly shared sequence variants was considered likely to be a technical artifact of the sequencing pipeline. A later analysis reported that several top co-occurrence clusters appeared linked to parvovirus B19, influenza, CMV and Epstein-Barr virus.

Recombination joined TRBV9 with TRBJ2-2, with 7 bases matching TRBD2. The receptor comes from a female donor in good health and CMV-seropositive. Sequenced input: PBMCs. The CDR3 corresponds to CASNSDDAGAGELFF. The nucleotides are TGTGCCAGCAATAGCGACGATGCGGGGGCCGGGGAGCTGTTTTTT.